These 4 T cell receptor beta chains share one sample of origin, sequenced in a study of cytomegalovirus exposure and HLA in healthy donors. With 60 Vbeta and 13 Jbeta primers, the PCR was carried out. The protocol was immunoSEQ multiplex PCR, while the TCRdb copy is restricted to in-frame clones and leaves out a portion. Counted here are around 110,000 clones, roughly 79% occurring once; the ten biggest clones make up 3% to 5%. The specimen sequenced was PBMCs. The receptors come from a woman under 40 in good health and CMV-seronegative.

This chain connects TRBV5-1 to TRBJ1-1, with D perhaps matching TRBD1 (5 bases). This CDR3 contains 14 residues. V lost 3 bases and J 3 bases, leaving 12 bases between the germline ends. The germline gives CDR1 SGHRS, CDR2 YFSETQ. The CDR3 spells CASSYRGGDTEAFF. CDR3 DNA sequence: TGCGCCAGCAGCTACCGGGGGGGGGACACTGAAGCTTTCTTT. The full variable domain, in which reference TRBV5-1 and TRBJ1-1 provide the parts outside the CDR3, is KAGVTQTPRYLIKTRGQQVTLSCSPISGHRSVSWYQQTPGQGLQFLFEYFSETQRNKGNFPGRFSGRQFSNSRSEMNVSTLELGDSALYLCASSYRGGDTEAFFGQGTRLTVV.

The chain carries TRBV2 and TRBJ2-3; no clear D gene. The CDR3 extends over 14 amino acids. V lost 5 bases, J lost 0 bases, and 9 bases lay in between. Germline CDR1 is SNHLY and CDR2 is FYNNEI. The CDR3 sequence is CASSSRLSTDTQYF. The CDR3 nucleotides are TGTGCCAGCAGTAGCAGGCTAAGCACAGATACGCAGTATTTT.

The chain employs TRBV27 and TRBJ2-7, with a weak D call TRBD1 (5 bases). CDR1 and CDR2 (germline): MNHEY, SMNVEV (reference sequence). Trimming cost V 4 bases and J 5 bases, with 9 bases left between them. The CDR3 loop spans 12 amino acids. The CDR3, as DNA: TGTGCCAGCAGTTCAGGGATCAACGAGCAGTACTTC. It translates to CASSSGINEQYF.

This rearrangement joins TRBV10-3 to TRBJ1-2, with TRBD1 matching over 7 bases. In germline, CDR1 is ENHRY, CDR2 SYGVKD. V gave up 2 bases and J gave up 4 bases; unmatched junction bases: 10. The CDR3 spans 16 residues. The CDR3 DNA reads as TGTGCCATCAGTGAGAGCCCCGACAGGGTCTCCTATGGCTACACCTTC. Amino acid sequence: CAISESPDRVSYGYTF.